Listed below are T cell receptor beta chains from one sample, sequenced in a study of blood T cell repertoires in COVID-19. Repertoires were generated with immunoSEQ multiplex PCR, while TCRdb's copy carries only in-frame clones and drops some. The sample has 110,000 or so clones, 65% to 90% seen once. Sequenced: peripheral blood. Receptors were obtained from an older man with acute or convalescent COVID-19. Each CDR3 is given with its conserved first and last residue. A D gene is named only where the DNA matches it firmly. Where a row states a size, it is once, few, many or the class of an expanded clone; other rows omit it.

v_call: TRBV30; j_call: TRBJ1-2; d_call: -; clone_size: many; cdr3_nt: TGTGCCTGGAGTGTACACTTCGAAAGCGGTGGCTACACCTTC; cdr3_aa: CAWSVHFESGGYTF
v_call: TRBV19; j_call: TRBJ2-1; d_call: -; clone_size: -; cdr3_nt: TGTGCCAGTAGGGAGACAGGCGCCTACAATGAGCAGTTCTTC; cdr3_aa: CASRETGAYNEQFF
v_call: TRBV18; j_call: TRBJ2-1; d_call: -; clone_size: few; cdr3_nt: TGTGCCAGCTCACTATTACGACTAAATGAGCAGTTCTTC; cdr3_aa: CASSLLRLNEQFF
v_call: TRBV3-1/TRBV3-2; j_call: TRBJ1-3; d_call: -; clone_size: few; cdr3_nt: TGTGCCAGCACCCCCTCCAGACAGTTAAACACCATATATTTT; cdr3_aa: CASTPSRQLNTIYF
v_call: TRBV30; j_call: TRBJ1-1; d_call: -; clone_size: -; cdr3_nt: TGTGCCTGGAGTTCCCGCACTGAAGCTTTCTTT; cdr3_aa: CAWSSRTEAFF
v_call: TRBV28; j_call: TRBJ2-7; d_call: TRBD1; clone_size: -; cdr3_nt: TGTGCCAGCAGTCTCACCGGGACAGGGAGCTACGAGCAGTACTTC; cdr3_aa: CASSLTGTGSYEQYF
v_call: TRBV19; j_call: TRBJ2-3; d_call: -; clone_size: few; cdr3_nt: TGTGCCAGTAGTGAGCCAAGCACAGATACGCAGTATTTT; cdr3_aa: CASSEPSTDTQYF
v_call: TRBV2; j_call: TRBJ1-5; d_call: TRBD1; clone_size: -; cdr3_nt: TGTGCCAGCAGTGCCGACAGGGCCGAATATCAGCCCCAGCATTTT; cdr3_aa: CASSADRAEYQPQHF
v_call: TRBV18; j_call: TRBJ2-3; d_call: TRBD1; clone_size: -; cdr3_nt: TGTGCCAGCTCATCAGACAGGGTTAGCACAGATACGCAGTATTTT; cdr3_aa: CASSSDRVSTDTQYF
v_call: TRBV12-3/TRBV12-4; j_call: TRBJ2-1; d_call: -; clone_size: -; cdr3_nt: TGTGCCAGCAGTTTAATGGCGGCCGATGAGCAGTTCTTC; cdr3_aa: CASSLMAADEQFF
v_call: TRBV5-1; j_call: TRBJ2-1; d_call: TRBD2; clone_size: -; cdr3_nt: TGCGCCAGCAGCCCTGGACTAGCGGGCCCCGGGGGCTCCTACAATGAGCAGTTCTTC; cdr3_aa: CASSPGLAGPGGSYNEQFF
v_call: TRBV29-1; j_call: TRBJ2-5; d_call: -; clone_size: once; cdr3_nt: TGCAGCGTTGCGGCGGGGAAAGAGACCCAGTACTTC; cdr3_aa: CSVAAGKETQYF
v_call: TRBV3-1/TRBV3-2; j_call: TRBJ1-1; d_call: TRBD1; clone_size: -; cdr3_nt: TGTGCCAGCAGCCCGGGACAGATGAACACTGAAGCTTTCTTT; cdr3_aa: CASSPGQMNTEAFF
v_call: TRBV18; j_call: TRBJ2-3; d_call: TRBD1; clone_size: -; cdr3_nt: TGTGCCAGCTCACTCGGGACAGGGGGCGATACGCAGTATTTT; cdr3_aa: CASSLGTGGDTQYF
v_call: TRBV7-2; j_call: TRBJ1-1; d_call: -; clone_size: -; cdr3_nt: TGTGCCAGCAAAAAGCGGGACATCATGAACACTGAAGCTTTCTTT; cdr3_aa: CASKKRDIMNTEAFF